This T cell receptor (beta chain) emerged from a study of monozygotic twins with cystic fibrosis. Study as a whole: With about 16 PCR cycles, barcoded libraries came from roughly 2.8 micrograms of fragmented DNA.

Study-level points and caveats: Co-twins had the most similar V usage for 13 of 16 pairs, J for 8. Monozygotic CF twins shared more identical nucleotide clonotypes than unrelated patients. Clonality was generally low (median around 0.009), higher in the most severe patients.

Method: immunoSEQ multiplex PCR; TCRdb's copy keeps in-frame clones and lacks some. The table has approximately 21,000 clones, about 87% seen once. The CDR3 is 16 amino acids. The ends were cut back, 1 base at V and 2 bases at J, with 13 bases in the middle. In germline, CDR1 is SGDLS, CDR2 YYNGEE. Of note for this clone: Its antigen is as yet unknown.

This receptor was obtained from a woman in her twenties or thirties with cystic fibrosis. The chain has TRBV9 and TRBJ2-1, with a possible D match to TRBD2 (6 bases). Specimen: blood. The DNA of the CDR3 is TGTGCCAGCAGCGTAAGTGGCCGCGGGGCCTACAATGAGCAGTTCTTC. Its translation is CASSVSGRGAYNEQFF.